A single sample gave rise to the 15 T cell receptor beta chains below, sequenced in a study of T cell responses to AZD1222 COVID-19 vaccine. Here immunoSEQ multiplex PCR was the method, and the copy in TCRdb shows in-frame clones only, minus some. The profile shows roughly 98,000 clones, around nine tenths of them singletons. The input for sequencing was peripheral blood, taken on day 0 of AZD1222 vaccination. The receptors were gathered from an adult in good health.

This chain uses TRBV3-1 (or the pseudogene TRBV3-2) with TRBJ2-7; 8 positions agree with TRBD1. J gave up 3 bases and V 3 bases, and 1 base lay outside the gene matches. Per the germline V gene, CDR1 is LGHDT and CDR2 is YNNKEL (reference sequence). CDR3 length equals 13 residues. The chain's CDR3 is CASSQTGDYEQYF. CDR3 DNA sequence: TGTGCCAGCAGCCAGACAGGGGACTACGAGCAGTACTTC.

The rearrangement joins TRBV19 to TRBJ2-2; 10 bases agree with TRBD1. V lost 9 bases, J lost 4 bases, and 5 bases stayed unmatched. The CDR3 extends over 14 amino acids. The V gene's germline CDR1 is LNHDA and CDR2 SQIVND (reference sequence). The CDR3 loop reads CASTGQGFTGELFF. The CDR3 DNA sequence: TGTGCCAGCACGGGACAGGGGTTCACCGGGGAGCTGTTTTTT.

The rearrangement links TRBV7-9 to TRBJ1-2; tentatively, D is TRBD1 (6 bases). The CDR3 is made up of 13 amino acids. Germline V gives CDR1 SEHNR, CDR2 FQNEAQ (reference sequence). The germline V and J ends were trimmed by 1 base and 4 bases, with 7 bases remaining between them. This chain's CDR3 is CASSLEGVYGYTF. CDR3 nucleotide sequence: TGTGCCAGCAGCTTAGAGGGGGTCTATGGCTACACCTTC. The whole variable domain, filled in from reference TRBV7-9 and TRBJ1-2, reads DTGVSQNPRHKITKRGQNVTFRCDPISEHNRLYWYRQTLGQGPEFLTYFQNEAQLEKSRLLSDRFSAERPKGSFSTLEIQRTEQGDSAMYLCASSLEGVYGYTFGSGTRLTVV.

This clone was counted a single time. The sample has other DNA sequences that encode this CDR3 too. V is TRBV18 and J is TRBJ2-5; possibly TRBD1 for D (5 bases). Trimming removed 3 bases at V and 1 base at J, with 9 bases between. CDR1 and CDR2 (germline): KGHSH, LQKENI. The CDR3 covers 14 residues. CDR3 sequence (DNA): TGTGCCAGCTCACCTCCTCAGGGCCAAGAGACCCAGTACTTC. Protein: CASSPPQGQETQYF.

V is TRBV7-9 and J is TRBJ2-3; 9 bases map to TRBD2. Germline V lookup: CDR1 SEHNR, CDR2 FQNEAQ (reference sequence). The CDR3 consists of 15 residues. The V segment lost 5 bases and the J segment 7 bases; nucleotides outside the gene matches: 10. The CDR3 sequence is CASSNSGSQGNTQYF. CDR3 nucleotide sequence: TGTGCCAGCAGCAATAGCGGGAGCCAGGGGAATACGCAGTATTTT.

The chain carries TRBV4-1 and TRBJ2-1, with D possibly being TRBD1 (5 bases). The CDR3 is 12 residues long. V lost 8 bases and J lost 8, with 13 bases in between. The germline CDR1 and CDR2 sequences are MGHRA and YSYEKL. The CDR3 DNA sequence: TGCGCCAGCCCCAAAAGGGGCGATGAGCAGTTCTTC. Encoded protein: CASPKRGDEQFF.

In its sample, this clone was seen a few times. The chain employs TRBV30 and TRBJ2-6, with 7 bases aligning to TRBD1. Losses at the gene ends were 6 bases for V and 9 bases for J; bases not matched to a gene: 11. Germline V CDR1 and CDR2: GTSNPN, SVGIG (reference sequence). The CDR3 covers 14 residues. The CDR3 loop reads CACTNRDRGNVLTF. CDR3 nucleotides: TGTGCCTGCACTAACCGGGACAGAGGCAACGTCCTGACTTTC.

This chain connects TRBV7-9 to TRBJ2-1, with TRBD2 as a possible D gene (6 bases). Germline assignment: CDR1 SEHNR and CDR2 FQNEAQ (reference sequence). The V gene lost 5 bases and the J gene lost 3 bases, with 14 bases spanning the gap. This CDR3 has 15 amino acids. The chain's CDR3 is CASSLTGVNYNEQFF. The CDR3 DNA reads TGTGCCAGCAGCCTTACGGGAGTCAACTACAATGAGCAGTTCTTC.

DNA for the CDR3: TGTGCCTGGAGTCCCCTCGTGACAGGGGGTGCCTACGAGCAGTACTTC. Its protein is CAWSPLVTGGAYEQYF. The chain carries TRBV30 and TRBJ2-7; TRBD1 agrees at 9 bases. The CDR3 contains 16 residues. Germline CDR1 GTSNPN, CDR2 SVGIG (reference sequence). Trimming removed 2 bases from V and 2 bases from J; junction bases left unmatched: 10.

The rearrangement joins TRBV7-9 to TRBJ1-4; 8 nucleotides agree with TRBD1. This CDR3 region has 15 residues. The germline V gene encodes CDR1 SEHNR and CDR2 FQNEAQ (reference sequence). J lost 5 bases, V lost 1 base, and 3 bases had no gene match. The CDR3 nucleotides read TGTGCCAGCAGCTTAGGGGGACAGGCCAATGAAAAACTGTTTTTT. Encoded protein: CASSLGGQANEKLFF.

The CDR3 nucleotides read TGTGCCAGCAGCCCAGACGCAGGGCCCTACGAGCAGTACTTC. Its translation is CASSPDAGPYEQYF. V is TRBV7-2 and J is TRBJ2-7; D is perhaps TRBD1 (5 bases). The CDR3 consists of 14 residues. CDR1 SGHTA and CDR2 FQGNSA come from the germline V gene. V lost 5 bases to trimming and J lost 2 bases, with 13 bases between them.

The V and J genes are TRBV4-2 and TRBJ1-4; tentative D call: TRBD1 (5 bases). CDR1 is LGHNA, CDR2 YNFKEQ, per germline. V was clipped by 3 bases and J by 5 bases, with 13 bases between them. This CDR3 has 15 residues. The CDR3: CASSQFNGGNEKLFF. CDR3 DNA sequence: TGTGCCAGCAGCCAGTTTAACGGGGGAAATGAAAAACTGTTTTTT.

The chain employs TRBV7-9 and TRBJ2-7; unclear D gene. V was clipped by 6 bases and J by 6 bases, with 12 bases between them. The CDR3 length is 12 residues. Germline assignment: CDR1 SEHNR and CDR2 FQNEAQ (reference sequence). The CDR3 DNA is TGTGCCAGCAGTCAATCCAGTGGCGAGCAGTACTTC. Translation gives CASSQSSGEQYF.

V gene TRBV2 combines with J gene TRBJ1-3, with D perhaps TRBD1 (5 bases). Trimming pared 4 bases from V and 4 bases from J, leaving 11 bases between. Germline values: CDR1 SNHLY, CDR2 FYNNEI. This CDR3 region has 14 residues. Here the CDR3 DNA reads TGTGCCAGCAGTGGACCCAGACAGGGAAACACCATATATTTT. Protein: CASSGPRQGNTIYF.

CDR3 loop: CASSFYYEQYF. CDR3 nucleotides: TGTGCCAGCAGTTTCTACTACGAGCAGTACTTC. This chain joins TRBV28 and TRBJ2-7; D gene unclear. The CDR3 is made up of 11 amino acids. CDR1 MDHEN and CDR2 SYDVKM come from the germline V gene. The germline V and J ends were trimmed by 3 bases and 3 bases, with 3 bases remaining between them.